These T cell receptor beta chains were read from a single sample in a study of blood T cell repertoires in COVID-19. Clones were sequenced by immunoSEQ multiplex PCR, and TCRdb holds only the in-frame ones, with some missing. The table shows about 400,000 clones, with 70% to 90% occurring only once. The sequenced sample was peripheral blood. All receptors derive from a man aged 35 to 55 with acute or convalescent COVID-19. Both conserved end residues are part of each CDR3. Each record gives: J gene, D gene, clone size, V gene, CDR3 DNA, CDR3 protein. D genes are given only for firm matches. For some rows the clone size is stated as once, few or many, or as a class when expanded; others skip it.

j_gene: TRBJ1-1; d_gene: .; abundance: .; v_gene: TRBV24-1; CDR3nt: TGTGCCACCAGTGTGGTGGGGGGCACTGAAGCTTTCTTT; CDR3aa: CATSVVGGTEAFF
j_gene: TRBJ1-5; d_gene: .; abundance: once; v_gene: TRBV27; CDR3nt: TGTGCCAGTGACACCCAGGGGTACAGCAATCAGCCCCAGCATTTT; CDR3aa: CASDTQGYSNQPQHF
j_gene: TRBJ2-3; d_gene: TRBD2; abundance: .; v_gene: TRBV6-2/TRBV6-3; CDR3nt: TGTGCCAGCAGTTCCTACGGCGAGGTAGCGGGGCGAGATACGCAGTATTTT; CDR3aa: CASSSYGEVAGRDTQYF
j_gene: TRBJ2-2; d_gene: TRBD2; abundance: .; v_gene: TRBV29-1; CDR3nt: TGCAGCGTGGCACTAGCGACGAACACCGGGGAGCTGTTTTTT; CDR3aa: CSVALATNTGELFF
j_gene: TRBJ1-5; d_gene: .; abundance: few; v_gene: TRBV6-2/TRBV6-3; CDR3nt: TGTGCCAGCAGTTATAACCCGGGACAGCCCCAGCATTTT; CDR3aa: CASSYNPGQPQHF
j_gene: TRBJ2-2; d_gene: .; abundance: once; v_gene: TRBV11-3; CDR3nt: TGTGCCAGCAGCGCAGGCCCGATTTGGGACACCGGGGAGCTGTTTTTT; CDR3aa: CASSAGPIWDTGELFF
j_gene: TRBJ2-7; d_gene: TRBD1; abundance: .; v_gene: TRBV7-9; CDR3nt: TGTGCCAGCGGAGAGAGGGGGCTCGAGCAGTACTTC; CDR3aa: CASGERGLEQYF
j_gene: TRBJ1-2; d_gene: TRBD1; abundance: .; v_gene: TRBV18; CDR3nt: TGTGCCAGCTCACCGCAACAGGGGAACTATGGCTACACCTTC; CDR3aa: CASSPQQGNYGYTF
j_gene: TRBJ2-5; d_gene: TRBD1; abundance: .; v_gene: TRBV29-1; CDR3nt: TGCAGCATTTTGACAGGGCTGCAAGAGACCCAGTACTTC; CDR3aa: CSILTGLQETQYF
j_gene: TRBJ2-1; d_gene: TRBD2; abundance: .; v_gene: TRBV30; CDR3nt: TGTGCCTCCGGCCTAGCGGCTTACAATGAGCAGTTCTTC; CDR3aa: CASGLAAYNEQFF
j_gene: TRBJ1-1; d_gene: .; abundance: .; v_gene: TRBV5-1; CDR3nt: TGCGCCAGCAGCTTGGGACACGTGAACACTGAAGCTTTCTTT; CDR3aa: CASSLGHVNTEAFF
j_gene: TRBJ2-7; d_gene: TRBD1; abundance: .; v_gene: TRBV6-6; CDR3nt: TGTGCCAGCAGTTATCGGGACAGCTACGAGCAGTACTTC; CDR3aa: CASSYRDSYEQYF
j_gene: TRBJ1-3; d_gene: .; abundance: .; v_gene: TRBV10-3; CDR3nt: TGTGCCATCAGTGATGGCAGTGCCAGGGGAAGGAAGGCTGGAAACACCATATATTTT; CDR3aa: CAISDGSARGRKAGNTIYF
j_gene: TRBJ1-1; d_gene: TRBD1; abundance: .; v_gene: TRBV12-3/TRBV12-4; CDR3nt: TGTGCCAGCAGAAGACAGGGGGGGACTGAAGCTTTCTTT; CDR3aa: CASRRQGGTEAFF
j_gene: TRBJ1-4; d_gene: TRBD1; abundance: .; v_gene: TRBV6-6; CDR3nt: TGTGCCAGCAGTCTCGACAGGGGGCGAGAAAAACTGTTTTTT; CDR3aa: CASSLDRGREKLFF
j_gene: TRBJ2-7; d_gene: .; abundance: .; v_gene: TRBV6-5; CDR3nt: TGTGCCACCCTAAGGGGGGGGGACTCCTACGAGCAGTACTTC; CDR3aa: CATLRGGDSYEQYF
j_gene: TRBJ1-3; d_gene: .; abundance: .; v_gene: TRBV5-1; CDR3nt: TGCGCCAGCAGCAAACCGGACAAAAACTCTGGAAACACCATATATTTT; CDR3aa: CASSKPDKNSGNTIYF